The 27 T cell receptor beta chains below all came from one sample that was sequenced in a study of blood T cells in healthy people across ages. Through a sample-barcoded 5' primer and a J-beta primer mix, a second PCR was run for roughly 6 to 12 cycles. In TCRdb, the 5' RACE reads were re-called with MiXCR into one record per CDR3 protein. The table lists about 570,000 distinct CDR3 sequences, roughly 28% of them singletons, with about 18% in the top ten. Sequencing was done on a sample of blood. The receptors come from a woman between 65 and 79 years old in good health.

The chain has TRBV29-1 and TRBJ2-7; 9 bases align to TRBD1. Germline loops: CDR1 SQVTM, CDR2 ANQGSEA. The CDR3 is 11 residues long. The CDR3 spells CGARTGAEQYF. As DNA, the CDR3 is TGCGGCGCTAGGACAGGGGCCGAGCAGTACTTC.

This sequence joins TRBV6-1 and TRBJ2-1, with TRBD2 as a possible D gene (5 bases). This CDR3 is 13 amino acids long. The germline CDR1 and CDR2 sequences are MNHNS and SASEGT. Trimming took 2 bases from V and 5 from J, leaving 7 bases between them. CDR3 sequence reads: CASSELAHNEQFF. CDR3 DNA sequence: TGTGCCAGCAGTGAACTAGCCCACAATGAGCAGTTCTTC.

The rearrangement uses TRBV7-2 and TRBJ2-7; D is uncertain. Trimming took off 6 bases at V and 1 base at J, with 13 bases between the two ends. The germline gives CDR1 SGHTA, CDR2 FQGNSA. The CDR3 extends over 14 amino acids. CDR3 sequence (DNA): TGTGCCAGCAGACCAATGGGTGGGTCCTACGAGCAGTACTTC. Translating it yields CASRPMGGSYEQYF.

This clonotype occurred a few times. V usage is TRBV20-1 and J usage is TRBJ2-1; 7 bases agree with TRBD2. The end of the DNA fits TRBJ2-7 better, so the J call may be wrong. CDR3 length equals 15 residues. CDR1 is DFQATT and CDR2 is SNEGSKA in the germline V gene (reference sequence). CDR3 residues: CSARDGGRGGYEQYF. The CDR3 bases are TGCAGTGCTAGAGATGGAGGACGCGGGGGTTACGAGCAGTACTTC.

This chain joins TRBV7-2 and TRBJ1-5; D may be TRBD1 (5 bases). The CDR3 covers 14 residues. V shed 4 bases and J shed 6 bases, with 13 bases lying between them. In germline, CDR1 is SGHTA, CDR2 FQGNSA. The CDR3: CASSSRGIGQPQHF. The CDR3 DNA is TGTGCCAGCAGCTCGCGGGGGATCGGTCAGCCCCAGCATTTT.

This chain connects TRBV6-1 to TRBJ2-7, with 12 nucleotides matching TRBD2. Per germline, CDR1 MNHNS and CDR2 SASEGT. Trimming cost V 6 bases and J 1 base; bases outside gene matches: 7. This CDR3 region has 16 residues. Here the CDR3 reads CASRGATSGGSYEQYF. CDR3 in DNA: TGTGCCAGCAGGGGTGCGACTAGCGGGGGATCCTACGAGCAGTACTTC.

This clonotype was picked up a small number of times. The rearrangement uses TRBV11-2 and TRBJ2-1; a weak D match, TRBD1 (6 bases). Trimming removed 1 base at V and 3 bases at J, with 10 bases between. Germline CDR1 SGHAT, CDR2 FQNNGV. This CDR3 contains 15 residues. CDR3 DNA sequence: TGTGCCAGCAGCTTAGGACAGGCCTTCTACAATGAGCAGTTCTTC. The encoded protein is CASSLGQAFYNEQFF.

In regard to this clonotype: A much more abundant neighbour one base away suggests this may be a read error. The V and J genes are TRBV10-3 and TRBJ2-3; TRBD2 matches at 7 bases. V was clipped by 6 bases and J by 0 bases; unmatched bases: 0. The CDR3 runs 13 residues. The germline gives CDR1 ENHRY, CDR2 SYGVKD. CDR3 sequence reads: CAISGGSTDTQYF. The CDR3 DNA sequence: TGTGCCATCAGCGGGGGGAGCACAGATACGCAGTATTTT.

The chain recombines TRBV29-1 with TRBJ2-7, with D perhaps given as TRBD1 or TRBD2 (6 bases each). Looked up from germline, CDR1 is SQVTM and CDR2 is ANQGSEA. Deletions cut 4 bases from V and 7 bases from J, with 11 bases between. This CDR3 contains 11 residues. The DNA of the CDR3 is TGCAGCGTTGCGGAGGGGGGTGAGCAGTACGTC. Its translation is CSVAEGGEQYV.

In its sample, this clonotype was seen a few times. This chain connects TRBV5-5 to TRBJ2-5, with D uncertain. This CDR3 contains 16 residues. Deletions cut 1 base from V and 1 base from J, with 14 bases between. Germline values: CDR1 SGHKS, CDR2 YYEKEE (reference sequence). CDR3 region: CASSLQGSFPQETQYF. CDR3 nucleotide sequence: TGTGCCAGCAGCTTGCAAGGGTCCTTCCCCCAAGAGACCCAGTACTTC.

The chain links TRBV2 to TRBJ2-3, with a possible D match to TRBD2 (6 bases). Trimming shortened V by 5 bases and J by 6 bases, and 15 bases separated the two germline ends. The CDR3 runs 14 residues. Germline CDR1 and CDR2: SNHLY and FYNNEI. The CDR3 DNA reads as TGTGCCAGCAGTCAAAACGGCGGGGAGGATACGCAGTATTTT. Amino acids: CASSQNGGEDTQYF.

This clonotype turned up a few times. The V call is TRBV24-1, the J call TRBJ2-5, with 8 bases lining up with TRBD1. Germline V gives CDR1 KGHDR, CDR2 SFDVKD. The V and J ends lost 4 bases and 5 bases, in that order; junction bases with no gene match: 5. The CDR3 is made up of 14 amino acids. CDR3 amino acids: CATSDPTGDETQYF. DNA for the CDR3: TGTGCCACCAGTGACCCGACAGGGGACGAGACCCAGTACTTC.

V usage is TRBV25-1 and J usage is TRBJ2-7; maybe TRBD2 (6 bases). The germline V gene encodes CDR1 MGHDK and CDR2 SYGVNS. This CDR3 contains 14 residues. With 4 bases removed from V and 2 bases from J, the gap between germline ends came to 12 bases. Here the CDR3 reads CASSVRGSTYEQYF. The DNA for the CDR3 is TGTGCCAGCAGTGTGCGGGGCTCCACCTACGAGCAGTACTTC.

CDR3: CASSLDPAGTDTQYF. DNA of the CDR3: TGTGCCAGCAGCTTAGATCCGGCAGGAACAGATACGCAGTATTTT. This sequence joins TRBV11-3 and TRBJ2-3, with unresolved D. There are 15 residues in the CDR3. Germline CDR1 is SGHNT and CDR2 is YENEEA. The V and J ends lost 0 bases and 3 bases respectively, with 10 bases between them. The whole variable domain, filled in from reference TRBV11-3 and TRBJ2-3, reads EAGVVQSPRYKIIEKKQPVAFWCNPISGHNTLYWYLQNLGQGPELLIRYENEEAVDDSQLPKDRFSAERLKGVDSTLKIQPAELGDSAVYLCASSLDPAGTDTQYFGPGTRLTVL.

This clonotype was seen more than once but under ten times. The chain joins TRBV11-2 to TRBJ1-1; possibly TRBD1 for D (6 bases). From germline, CDR1 is SGHAT and CDR2 FQNNGV. The CDR3 covers 16 residues. V gave up 2 bases and J gave up 10 bases, with 23 bases separating them. The CDR3 bases are TGTGCCAGCAGCTTAAACCCTCCAGGGGTCGGACCGAGAGCTTTCTTT. Translated: CASSLNPPGVGPRAFF.

This clonotype was seen more than once but under ten times. The genes are TRBV12-3 or TRBV12-4 and TRBJ2-1, with D perhaps matching TRBD2 (5 bases). This CDR3 has 14 amino acids. Between the trimmed V and J ends, which lost 8 bases and 3 bases, there was a span of 14 bases. The DNA for the CDR3 is TGTGCCAGCCTTACCCGGGGTAACTACAATGAGCAGTTCTTC. It specifies CASLTRGNYNEQFF.

This clonotype was observed a handful of times. The chain has TRBV20-1 and TRBJ1-1; possibly TRBD1 for D (5 bases). V lost 2 bases and J 2 bases, leaving 12 bases between the germline ends. CDR1 is DFQATT, CDR2 SNEGSKA, per germline (reference sequence). The CDR3 consists of 14 residues. DNA of the CDR3: TGCAGTGCTAGACCTGGGGCTACCAACACTGAAGCTTTCTTT. This sequence encodes CSARPGATNTEAFF.

Only one count was recorded for this clonotype. V gene TRBV7-8 combines with J gene TRBJ2-3, with a weak D call TRBD2 (5 bases). V was cut by 5 bases and J by 7 bases, with 22 bases left in between. The CDR3 contains 16 residues. Germline assignment: CDR1 SGHVS and CDR2 FQNEAQ. The DNA of the CDR3 is TGTGCCAGCAGCCCTCCAATTAGCGCGGCCCCGAATACGCAGTATTTT. It specifies CASSPPISAAPNTQYF.

This clonotype was recorded a few times. This chain links TRBV7-9 with TRBJ2-1, with D perhaps TRBD1 or TRBD2 (7 bases each). Germline CDR1 is SEHNR and CDR2 is FQNEAQ (reference sequence). The CDR3 extends over 12 amino acids. V lost 0 bases and J 15 bases, leaving 12 bases between the germline ends. CDR3 amino acids: CASSLAAGGAFF. The CDR3 region has the DNA TGTGCCAGCAGCTTAGCAGCAGGGGGGGCGTTCTTC.

This clonotype was counted between two and nine times. The chain joins TRBV7-2 to TRBJ1-2; 10 bases align to TRBD1. The V gene's germline CDR1 is SGHTA and CDR2 FQGNSA. The CDR3 is made up of 14 amino acids. V was pared by 5 bases and J by 5 bases, with 5 bases of the junction left unmatched. In nucleotides, the CDR3 is TGTGCCAGCAGCCCCGGACAGGGGGAGTATGGCTACACCTTC. The encoded protein is CASSPGQGEYGYTF.

The V call is TRBV20-1, the J call TRBJ1-2, with D tentatively TRBD1 (5 bases). This CDR3 spans 14 amino acids. The germline V gene encodes CDR1 DFQATT and CDR2 SNEGSKA (reference sequence). V was trimmed by 2 bases and J by 3 bases, leaving 13 bases between them. The CDR3 spells CSARQGLGDYGYTF. CDR3 coding DNA: TGCAGTGCTAGACAGGGACTGGGGGACTATGGCTACACCTTC.

The chain joins TRBV20-1 to TRBJ1-2; 8 nucleotides agree with TRBD1. Trimming took 5 bases from V and 7 from J; bases not matched to a gene: 12. The CDR3 loop spans 14 amino acids. Germline loops: CDR1 DFQATT, CDR2 SNEGSKA (reference sequence). The CDR3 here is CSAYMLQGVGGYTF. CDR3 DNA: TGCAGTGCTTACATGTTACAGGGGGTTGGTGGCTACACCTTC.

This clonotype was seen at least ten times. This chain joins TRBV4-3 and TRBJ2-7, with a weak D call TRBD2 (6 bases). With the DNA end fitting TRBJ2-5 better, the J assignment may be wrong. The CDR3 is made up of 14 amino acids. The V gene's germline CDR1 is LGHNA and CDR2 YSLEER. CDR3 in amino acids: CASSQDWGVGTQYF. The CDR3 nucleotides are TGCGCCAGCAGCCAAGATTGGGGGGTTGGGACCCAGTACTTC.

This sequence joins TRBV5-1 and TRBJ2-7, with D uncertain. Germline V lookup: CDR1 SGHRS, CDR2 YFSETQ. The V end lost 2 bases, the J end lost 0 bases, and 12 bases lay between the germline ends. CDR3 size: 15 residues. The CDR3 sequence: CASSFIPGSSYEQYF. As DNA, the CDR3 is TGCGCCAGCAGCTTCATTCCAGGCAGCTCCTACGAGCAGTACTTC.

The chain carries TRBV5-1 and TRBJ2-3; maybe TRBD1 (6 bases). CDR1 is SGHRS, CDR2 YFSETQ, per germline. V shed 5 bases and J shed 0 bases, with 16 bases lying between them. There are 16 residues in the CDR3. DNA for the CDR3: TGCGCCAGCAGAGTTGGGCGAGGGGGTAGCACAGATACGCAGTATTTT. Translating it yields CASRVGRGGSTDTQYF.

The chain combines TRBV29-1 with TRBJ1-1; 9 positions match TRBD1. V shed 6 bases, J shed 5 bases, and the junction held 4 bases outside the gene matches. There are 12 residues in the CDR3. In germline, CDR1 is SQVTM, CDR2 ANQGSEA. The CDR3 is CSVGTGRTEAFF. DNA of the CDR3: TGCAGCGTCGGGACAGGGAGAACTGAAGCTTTCTTT.

This clonotype has just a few counts. This rearrangement joins TRBV7-9 to TRBJ2-7; D is uncertain. Germline CDR1 is SEHNR and CDR2 is FQNEAQ (reference sequence). Trimming cost V 5 bases and J 0 bases, with 11 bases left between them. There are 14 residues in the CDR3. CDR3 protein: CASSPPGSSYEQYF. The DNA of the CDR3 is TGTGCCAGCAGCCCCCCGGGTAGCTCCTACGAGCAGTACTTC.